The subject of this entry is one TCR beta chain. Its target antigen remains unknown. No much larger clone is present one base from it, and per-base qualities are unavailable. Trimmed from V: 1 base; trimmed from J: 2 bases; junction bases lacking a gene match: 3. The CDR1 and CDR2 encoded by the germline V gene are LGHNA and YSLEER. The CDR3 contains 15 residues, cysteine and phenylalanine counted. CDR3 DNA only is kept here, 45 bases in frame from base 1. TCRbeta CDR3 regions were amplified from genomic DNA by means of the immunoSEQ Assay, a bias-controlled multiplex PCR. The authors' pipeline ran thus. The number of nucleated cells in each sample was estimated from the amplification of reference gene primers within the assay. Sequence reads were collapsed and filtered to measure the absolute abundance of every unique TCRbeta CDR3 rearrangement. Productive Simpson clonality was computed per sample as the square root of Simpson's diversity index over productive rearrangements. TCRdb stores this immuneACCESS table with in-frame sequences only. Part of the clones is absent; in the studies checked, under half of the shortfall reflects unresolved V genes, and no reason is known for the rest. That table furnishes V, J and clone size, whereas the DNA furnished D and trimming. The sample yields 110,000 to 150,000 clones; around 86% were counted once. In total, the top ten clones hold approximately 1.4% of the sample.

The collaborating institutions used their own protocols to collect whole blood in K2EDTA tubes. For TCRbeta analysis, collaborator samples were shipped as frozen whole blood, as isolated PBMCs, or as DNA extracted from either sample type. The sample is drawn from a study of blood T cell repertoires in COVID-19 (dated by TCRdb to about 2020). In terms of the full investigation: The collaborator samples originated in the United States, Italy and Spain and spanned the acute and convalescent phases of COVID-19. The material from the prospective study consisted of cDNA or gDNA derived from T cells, B-cell-depleted T cells, or PBMCs. The dataset comprised deeply sampled blood TCRbeta repertoires from subjects exposed to, actively infected with, or recovered from COVID-19. The repertoires were made available in a free public database intended to serve as a resource for research on the immune response to SARS-CoV-2. Samples came from the ongoing ImmuneRACE study (first 160 participants) plus 1,254 subjects from 6 global collaborators. The sample metadata nearly always contained a de-identified subject ID, COVID-19 status, age in years and sex. Where available, HLA class I and class II types were obtained from metadata supplied by the sample provider rather than from assay-based typing. Study-wide conclusions, independent of this receptor: Clinical and demographic metadata were provided uncurated, with the amount varying by source and participant.

This chain joins TRBV4-3 to TRBJ2-3; a stretch of 7 junction bases matches TRBD2. The material sequenced was peripheral blood. The clonotype originates from a human donor in a cohort sampled during active COVID-19. The DNA reads as follows: TGCGCCAGCAGCCAAGGTCAGCGGGACACAGATACGCAGTATTTT. It encodes CASSQGQRDTDTQYF.